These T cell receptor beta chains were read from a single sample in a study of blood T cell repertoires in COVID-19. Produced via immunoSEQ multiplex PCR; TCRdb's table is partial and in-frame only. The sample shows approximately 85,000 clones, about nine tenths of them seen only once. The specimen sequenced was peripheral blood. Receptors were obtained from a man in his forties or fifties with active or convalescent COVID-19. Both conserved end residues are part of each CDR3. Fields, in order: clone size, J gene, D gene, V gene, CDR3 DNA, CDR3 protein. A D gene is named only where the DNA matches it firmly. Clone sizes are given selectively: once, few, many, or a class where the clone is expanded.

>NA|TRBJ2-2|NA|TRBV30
TGTGCCTGGAGTTACAGGGTTCGTGCCGGGGAGCTGTTTTTT
CAWSYRVRAGELFF
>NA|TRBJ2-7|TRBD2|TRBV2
TGTGCCAGCGGGACTAGTCTTACCTACGAGCAGTACTTC
CASGTSLTYEQYF
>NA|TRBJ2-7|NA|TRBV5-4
TGTGCCAGCAGCTTGGTTGGCATCTCCTACGAGCAGTACTTC
CASSLVGISYEQYF
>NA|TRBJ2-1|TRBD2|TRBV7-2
TGTGCCAGCAGCTTTAAAAGCGGGAAAACGGGATACAATGAGCAGTTCTTC
CASSFKSGKTGYNEQFF
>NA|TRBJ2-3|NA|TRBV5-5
TGTGCCAGCAGCTCGGGGGACCACATTACAGATACGCAGTATTTT
CASSSGDHITDTQYF
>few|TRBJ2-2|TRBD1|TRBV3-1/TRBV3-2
TGTGCCAGCAGAGACAGGGCAGGATACACCGGGGAGCTGTTTTTT
CASRDRAGYTGELFF
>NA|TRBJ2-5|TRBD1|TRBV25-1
TGTGCCAGCGATGGACAGGGTGGAGGGGAGACCCAGTACTTC
CASDGQGGGETQYF
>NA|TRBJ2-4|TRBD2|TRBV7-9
TGTGCCAGCAGCCATATCGCTCTAGCGGGAGGATCCATTCAGTACTTC
CASSHIALAGGSIQYF
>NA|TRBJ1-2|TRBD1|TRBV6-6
TGTGCCAGCAGCTACGGGACAGGGTCAGGGGATGGCTACACCTTC
CASSYGTGSGDGYTF
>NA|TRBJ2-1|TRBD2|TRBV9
TGTGCCAGCAGCGTTGGCGGGGGAAGCCACAATGAGCAGTTCTTC
CASSVGGGSHNEQFF
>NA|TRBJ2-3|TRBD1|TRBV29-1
TGCAGCGTGGGGGGACAGGGGGCGAGAGATACGCAGTATTTT
CSVGGQGARDTQYF
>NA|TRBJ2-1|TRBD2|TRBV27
TGTGCCAGCAGTTGGGCTAGCGGGAGGGCCACTAACAATGAGCAGTTCTTC
CASSWASGRATNNEQFF
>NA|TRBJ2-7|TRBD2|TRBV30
TGTGCCTGGAGTACGGGACTAGCGGCCTACGAGCAGTACTTC
CAWSTGLAAYEQYF
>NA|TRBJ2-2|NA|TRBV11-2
TGTGCCAGCAGCTTAGGGTCTAGGAACACCGGGGAGCTGTTTTTT
CASSLGSRNTGELFF
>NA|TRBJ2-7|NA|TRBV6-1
TGTGCCAGCAGTGACAGGGACTACGAGCAGTACTTC
CASSDRDYEQYF
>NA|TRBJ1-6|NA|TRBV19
TGTGCCAGTAGTTACAGAGATTCACCCCTCCACTTT
CASSYRDSPLHF
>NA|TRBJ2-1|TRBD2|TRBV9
TGTGCCAGCAGCGTCGCCTCAGGACTAGCGGGGAGTGAGCAGTTCTTC
CASSVASGLAGSEQFF
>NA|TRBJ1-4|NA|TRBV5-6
TGTGCCAGCACGCGACGCGGTAATGAAAAACTGTTTTTT
CASTRRGNEKLFF
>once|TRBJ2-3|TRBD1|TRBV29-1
TGCAGCGTTGAGTCCGACAGGGTGGACTCAGATACGCAGTATTTT
CSVESDRVDSDTQYF
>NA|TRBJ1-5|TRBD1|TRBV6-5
TGTGCCAGCACCTGGGGACAGGGGCAAAATCAGCCCCAGCATTTT
CASTWGQGQNQPQHF
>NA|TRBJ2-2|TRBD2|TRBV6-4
TGTGCCAGCAAGACTAGCGGGGCGACCGGGGAGCTGTTTTTT
CASKTSGATGELFF
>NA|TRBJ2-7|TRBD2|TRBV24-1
TGTGCCACCAGTGATACGGGACTAGCCTCCTACGAGCAGTACTTC
CATSDTGLASYEQYF
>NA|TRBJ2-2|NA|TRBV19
TGTGCCAGTAGTATAAATAGGGACTGGAACACCGGGGAGCTGTTTTTT
CASSINRDWNTGELFF
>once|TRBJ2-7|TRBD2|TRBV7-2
TGTGCCAGCAGTTACCGGACTAGCACCACCTACGAGCAGTACTTC
CASSYRTSTTYEQYF
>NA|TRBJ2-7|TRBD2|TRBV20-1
TGCAGTGCTAGTCCCCCCGACGGCGGGGGGCCGATCTACGAGCAGTACTTC
CSASPPDGGGPIYEQYF
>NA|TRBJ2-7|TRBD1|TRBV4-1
TGCGCCAGCAGCCAGCTGACAGGGAACTCCTACGAGCAGTACTTC
CASSQLTGNSYEQYF
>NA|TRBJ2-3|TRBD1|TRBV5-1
TGCGCCAGCAGCTGGATGGGACAGGGGGCGCGAGATACGCAGTATTTT
CASSWMGQGARDTQYF
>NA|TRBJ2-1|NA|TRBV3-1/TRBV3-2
TGTGCCAGCAGCCAAGATTGGATTGGGGAGCGTGTTGAGCAGTTCTTC
CASSQDWIGERVEQFF
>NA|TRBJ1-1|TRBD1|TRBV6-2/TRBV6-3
TGTGCCAGCAGTCAAAGGGACAGGGGGCCGAACACTGAAGCTTTCTTT
CASSQRDRGPNTEAFF
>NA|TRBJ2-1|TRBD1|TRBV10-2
TGCGCCAGCAGTATTGGGACAGGGGGTCGGGTCAATGAGCAGTTCTTC
CASSIGTGGRVNEQFF
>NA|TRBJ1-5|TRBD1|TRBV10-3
TGTGCCATCAGTGAGACGACAGGGGTCAATCAGCCCCAGCATTTT
CAISETTGVNQPQHF
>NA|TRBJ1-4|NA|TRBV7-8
TGTGCCAGCAGCTTAGACAGGGTAATAGAAAAACTGTTTTTT
CASSLDRVIEKLFF